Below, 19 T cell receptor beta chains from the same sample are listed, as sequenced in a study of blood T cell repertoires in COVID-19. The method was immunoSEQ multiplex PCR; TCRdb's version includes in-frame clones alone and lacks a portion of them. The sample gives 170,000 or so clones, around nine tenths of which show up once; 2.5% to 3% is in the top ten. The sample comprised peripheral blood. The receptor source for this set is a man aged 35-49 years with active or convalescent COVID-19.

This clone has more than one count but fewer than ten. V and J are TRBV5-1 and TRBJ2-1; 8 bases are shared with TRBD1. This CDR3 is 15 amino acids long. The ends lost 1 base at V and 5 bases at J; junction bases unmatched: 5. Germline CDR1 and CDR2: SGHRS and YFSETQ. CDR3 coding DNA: TGCGCCAGCAGCTTGCAGGGGGCTGTGGACAATGAGCAGTTCTTC. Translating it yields CASSLQGAVDNEQFF. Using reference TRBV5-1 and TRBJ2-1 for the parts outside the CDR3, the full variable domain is KAGVTQTPRYLIKTRGQQVTLSCSPISGHRSVSWYQQTPGQGLQFLFEYFSETQRNKGNFPGRFSGRQFSNSRSEMNVSTLELGDSALYLCASSLQGAVDNEQFFGPGTRLTVL.

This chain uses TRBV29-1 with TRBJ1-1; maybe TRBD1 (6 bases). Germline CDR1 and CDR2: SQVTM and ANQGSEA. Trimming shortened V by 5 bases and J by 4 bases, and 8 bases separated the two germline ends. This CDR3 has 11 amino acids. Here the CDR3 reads CSVPGATEAFF. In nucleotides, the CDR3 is TGCAGCGTTCCAGGGGCCACTGAAGCTTTCTTT.

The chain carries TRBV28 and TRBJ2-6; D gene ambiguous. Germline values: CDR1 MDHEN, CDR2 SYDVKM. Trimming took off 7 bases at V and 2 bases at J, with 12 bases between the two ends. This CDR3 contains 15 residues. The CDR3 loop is CASTTTGAGANVLTF. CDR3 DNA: TGTGCCAGCACAACGACTGGTGCTGGGGCCAACGTCCTGACTTTC. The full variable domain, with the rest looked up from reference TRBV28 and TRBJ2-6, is DVKVTQSSRYLVKRTGEKVFLECVQDMDHENMFWYRQDPGLGLRLIYFSYDVKMKEKGDIPEGYSVSREKKERFSLILESASTNQTSMYLCASTTTGAGANVLTFGAGSRLTVL.

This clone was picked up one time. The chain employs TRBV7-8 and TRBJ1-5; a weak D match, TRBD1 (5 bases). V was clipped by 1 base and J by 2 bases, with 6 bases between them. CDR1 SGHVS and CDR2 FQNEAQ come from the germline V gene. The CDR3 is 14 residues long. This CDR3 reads CASSLEQGNQPQHF. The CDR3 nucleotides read TGTGCCAGCAGCTTAGAACAGGGCAATCAGCCCCAGCATTTT.

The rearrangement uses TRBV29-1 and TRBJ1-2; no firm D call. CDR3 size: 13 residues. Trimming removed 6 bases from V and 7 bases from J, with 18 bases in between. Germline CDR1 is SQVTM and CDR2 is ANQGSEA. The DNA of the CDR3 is TGCAGCGTGGTAGACCGGGAACCGCTTGGCTACACCTTC. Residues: CSVVDREPLGYTF.

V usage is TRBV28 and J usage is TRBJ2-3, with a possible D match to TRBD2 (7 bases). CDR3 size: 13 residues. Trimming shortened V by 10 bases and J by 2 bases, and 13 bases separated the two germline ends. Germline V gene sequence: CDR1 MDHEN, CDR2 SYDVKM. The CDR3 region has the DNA TGTGCCATTCTGGGGGGGGCCACAGATACGCAGTATTTT. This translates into CAILGGATDTQYF.

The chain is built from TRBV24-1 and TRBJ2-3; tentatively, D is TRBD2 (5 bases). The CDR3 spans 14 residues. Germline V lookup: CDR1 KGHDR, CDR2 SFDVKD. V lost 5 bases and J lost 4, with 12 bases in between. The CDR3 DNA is TGTGCCACCAGTGGGCTAGCAGGAGCAGATACGCAGTATTTT. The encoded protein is CATSGLAGADTQYF.

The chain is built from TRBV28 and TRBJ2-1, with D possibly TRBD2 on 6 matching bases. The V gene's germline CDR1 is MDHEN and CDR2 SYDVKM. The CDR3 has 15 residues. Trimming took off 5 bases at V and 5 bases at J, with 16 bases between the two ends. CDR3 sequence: CASSPLGGSDNEQFF. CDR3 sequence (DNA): TGTGCCAGCAGTCCGTTGGGGGGTAGTGACAATGAGCAGTTCTTC.

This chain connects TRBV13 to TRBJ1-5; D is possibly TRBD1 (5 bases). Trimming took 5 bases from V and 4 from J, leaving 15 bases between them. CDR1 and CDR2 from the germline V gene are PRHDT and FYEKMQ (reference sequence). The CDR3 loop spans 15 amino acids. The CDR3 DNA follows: TGTGCCAGCAGCAATCGCGATAAGGGGAATCAGCCCCAGCATTTT. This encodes CASSNRDKGNQPQHF. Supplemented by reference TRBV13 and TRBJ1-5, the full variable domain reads AAGVIQSPRHLIKEKRETATLKCYPIPRHDTVYWYQQGPGQDPQFLISFYEKMQSDKGSIPDRFSAQQFSDYHSELNMSSLELGDSALYFCASSNRDKGNQPQHFGDGTRLSIL.

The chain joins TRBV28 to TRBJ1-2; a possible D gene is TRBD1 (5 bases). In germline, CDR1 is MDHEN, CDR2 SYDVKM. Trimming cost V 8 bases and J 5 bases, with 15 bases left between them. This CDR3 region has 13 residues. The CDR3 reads CASSTGLGYGYTF. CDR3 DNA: TGTGCCAGCTCTACAGGATTAGGATATGGCTACACCTTC.

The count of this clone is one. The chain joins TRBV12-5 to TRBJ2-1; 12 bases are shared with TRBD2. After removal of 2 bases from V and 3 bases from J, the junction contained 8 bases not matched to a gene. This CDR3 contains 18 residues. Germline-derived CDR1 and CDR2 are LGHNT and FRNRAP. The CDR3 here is CASGLSGLAGTGYNEQFF. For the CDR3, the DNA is TGTGCTAGTGGTTTGAGCGGACTAGCGGGGACGGGCTACAATGAGCAGTTCTTC.

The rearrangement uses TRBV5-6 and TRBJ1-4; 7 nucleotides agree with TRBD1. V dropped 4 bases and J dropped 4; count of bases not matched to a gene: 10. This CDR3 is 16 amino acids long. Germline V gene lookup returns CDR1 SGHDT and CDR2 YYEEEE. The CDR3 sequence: CASSETGESVNEKLFF. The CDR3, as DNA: TGTGCCAGCAGCGAAACAGGGGAGTCCGTTAATGAAAAACTGTTTTTT.

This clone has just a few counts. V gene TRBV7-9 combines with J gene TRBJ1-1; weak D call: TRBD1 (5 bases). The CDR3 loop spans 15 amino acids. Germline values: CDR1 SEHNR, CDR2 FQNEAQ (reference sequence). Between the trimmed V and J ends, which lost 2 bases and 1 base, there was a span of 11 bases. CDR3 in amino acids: CASSLIQGWNTEAFF. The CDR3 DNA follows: TGTGCCAGCAGCTTAATCCAGGGATGGAACACTGAAGCTTTCTTT.

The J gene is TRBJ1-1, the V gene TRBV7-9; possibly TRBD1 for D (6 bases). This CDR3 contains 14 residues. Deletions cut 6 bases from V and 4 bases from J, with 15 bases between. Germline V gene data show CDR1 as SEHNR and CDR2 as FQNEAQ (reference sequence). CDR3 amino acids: CASSETGPTTEAFF. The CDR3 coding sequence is TGTGCCAGCAGTGAGACAGGCCCAACCACTGAAGCTTTCTTT. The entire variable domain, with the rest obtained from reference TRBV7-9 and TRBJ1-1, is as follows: DTGVSQNPRHKITKRGQNVTFRCDPISEHNRLYWYRQTLGQGPEFLTYFQNEAQLEKSRLLSDRFSAERPKGSFSTLEIQRTEQGDSAMYLCASSETGPTTEAFFGQGTRLTVV.

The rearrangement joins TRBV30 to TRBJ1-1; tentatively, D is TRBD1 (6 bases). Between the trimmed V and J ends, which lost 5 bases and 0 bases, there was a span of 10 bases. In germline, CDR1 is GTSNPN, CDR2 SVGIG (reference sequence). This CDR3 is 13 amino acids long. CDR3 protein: CAWERGLNTEAFF. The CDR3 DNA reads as TGTGCCTGGGAGCGGGGGCTGAACACTGAAGCTTTCTTT.

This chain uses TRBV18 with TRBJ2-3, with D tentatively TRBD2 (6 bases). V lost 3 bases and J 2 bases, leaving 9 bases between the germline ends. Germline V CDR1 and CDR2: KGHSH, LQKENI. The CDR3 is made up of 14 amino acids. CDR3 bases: TGTGCCAGCTCACCGCGGGGCCACACAGATACGCAGTATTTT. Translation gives CASSPRGHTDTQYF.

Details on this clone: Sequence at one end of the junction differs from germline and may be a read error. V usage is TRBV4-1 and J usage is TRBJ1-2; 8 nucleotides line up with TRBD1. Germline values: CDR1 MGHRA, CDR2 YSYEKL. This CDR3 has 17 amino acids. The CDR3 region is CASSQEVVQGAHYGYTF. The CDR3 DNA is TGCGCCAGCAGCCAAGAAGTTGTGCAGGGGGCCCACTACGGCTACACCTTC.

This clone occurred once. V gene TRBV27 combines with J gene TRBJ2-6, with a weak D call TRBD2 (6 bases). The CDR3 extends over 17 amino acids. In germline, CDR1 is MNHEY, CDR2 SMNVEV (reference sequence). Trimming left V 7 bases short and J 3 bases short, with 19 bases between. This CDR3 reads CASMASEIRSGANVLTF. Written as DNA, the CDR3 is TGTGCCAGCATGGCTAGCGAGATCAGGAGTGGGGCCAACGTCCTGACTTTC.

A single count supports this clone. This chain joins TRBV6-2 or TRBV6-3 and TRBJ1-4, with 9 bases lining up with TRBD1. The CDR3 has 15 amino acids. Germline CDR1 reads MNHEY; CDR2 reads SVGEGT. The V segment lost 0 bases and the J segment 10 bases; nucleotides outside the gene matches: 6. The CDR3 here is CASSYSPDRGGKLFF. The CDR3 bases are TGTGCCAGCAGTTACTCCCCGGACAGGGGAGGAAAACTGTTTTTT.